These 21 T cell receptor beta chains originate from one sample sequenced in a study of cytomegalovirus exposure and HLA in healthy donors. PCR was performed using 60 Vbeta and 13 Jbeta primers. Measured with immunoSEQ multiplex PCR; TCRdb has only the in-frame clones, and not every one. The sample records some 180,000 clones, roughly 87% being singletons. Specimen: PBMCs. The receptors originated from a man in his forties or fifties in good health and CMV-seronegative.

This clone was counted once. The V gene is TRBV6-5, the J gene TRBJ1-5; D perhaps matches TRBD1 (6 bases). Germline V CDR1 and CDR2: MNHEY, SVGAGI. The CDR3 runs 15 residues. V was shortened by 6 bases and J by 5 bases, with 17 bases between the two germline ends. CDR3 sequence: CASRTYGTLYQPQHF. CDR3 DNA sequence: TGTGCCAGCAGGACGTACGGGACACTTTATCAGCCCCAGCATTTT.

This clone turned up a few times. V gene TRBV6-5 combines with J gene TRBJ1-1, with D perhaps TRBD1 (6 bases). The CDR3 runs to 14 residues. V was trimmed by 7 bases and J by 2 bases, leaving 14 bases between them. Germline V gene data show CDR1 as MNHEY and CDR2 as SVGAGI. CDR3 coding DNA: TGTGCCAGCAAGGACAGAGAGATAAACACTGAAGCTTTCTTT. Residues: CASKDREINTEAFF.

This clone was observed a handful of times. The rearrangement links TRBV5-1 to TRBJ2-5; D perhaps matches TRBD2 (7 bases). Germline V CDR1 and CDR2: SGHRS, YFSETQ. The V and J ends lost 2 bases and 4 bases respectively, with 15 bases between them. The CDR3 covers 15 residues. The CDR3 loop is CASSFSGGARETQYF. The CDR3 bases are TGCGCCAGCAGCTTTAGTGGGGGGGCCCGAGAGACCCAGTACTTC.

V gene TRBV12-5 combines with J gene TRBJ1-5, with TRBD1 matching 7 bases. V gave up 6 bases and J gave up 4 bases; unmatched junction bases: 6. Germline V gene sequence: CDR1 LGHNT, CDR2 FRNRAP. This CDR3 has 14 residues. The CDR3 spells CASGLDRENQPQHF. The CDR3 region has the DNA TGTGCTAGTGGACTAGACAGGGAAAATCAGCCCCAGCATTTT.

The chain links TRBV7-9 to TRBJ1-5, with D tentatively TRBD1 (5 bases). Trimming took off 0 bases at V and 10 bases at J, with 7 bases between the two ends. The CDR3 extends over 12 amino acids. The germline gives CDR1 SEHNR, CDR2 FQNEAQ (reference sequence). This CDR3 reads CASSLATGPQHF. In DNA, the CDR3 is TGTGCCAGCAGCTTAGCCACAGGCCCCCAGCATTTT.

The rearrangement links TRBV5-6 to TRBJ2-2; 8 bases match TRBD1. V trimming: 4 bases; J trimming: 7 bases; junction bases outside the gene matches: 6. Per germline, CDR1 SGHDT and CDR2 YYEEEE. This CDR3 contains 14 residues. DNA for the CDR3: TGTGCCAGCAGCAGAGACAGGGGAGTCGGGGAGCTGTTTTTT. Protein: CASSRDRGVGELFF.

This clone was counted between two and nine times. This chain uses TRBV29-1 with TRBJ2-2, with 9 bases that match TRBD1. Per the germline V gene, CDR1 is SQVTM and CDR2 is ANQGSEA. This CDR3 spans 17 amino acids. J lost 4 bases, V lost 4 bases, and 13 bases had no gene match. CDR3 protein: CSVGRDREKRGTGELFF. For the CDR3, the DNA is TGCAGCGTTGGGCGGGACAGGGAAAAAAGGGGCACCGGGGAGCTGTTTTTT.

The CDR3 DNA is TGTGCCAGCAGCCAAGAAAGGCGGGACGACAATGAGCAGTTCTTC. Translating it yields CASSQERRDDNEQFF. The V gene is TRBV4-2, the J gene TRBJ2-1; tentatively, D is TRBD2 (6 bases). The germline V and J ends were trimmed by 0 bases and 5 bases, with 11 bases remaining between them. The CDR3 consists of 15 residues. CDR1 is LGHNA and CDR2 is YNFKEQ in the germline V gene.

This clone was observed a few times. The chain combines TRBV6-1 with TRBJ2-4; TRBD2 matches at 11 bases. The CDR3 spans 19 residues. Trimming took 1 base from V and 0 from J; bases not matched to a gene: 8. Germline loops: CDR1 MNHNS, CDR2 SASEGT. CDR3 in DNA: TGTGCCAGCAGTGAAGGTGGGACTAGCGGTACTCTAGCCAAAAACATTCAGTACTTC. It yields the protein CASSEGGTSGTLAKNIQYF.

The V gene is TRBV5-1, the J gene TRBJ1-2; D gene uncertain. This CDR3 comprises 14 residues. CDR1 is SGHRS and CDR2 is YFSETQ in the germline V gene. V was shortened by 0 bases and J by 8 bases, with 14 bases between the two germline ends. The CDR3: CASSLEYGENGYTF. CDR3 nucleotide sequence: TGCGCCAGCAGCTTGGAATACGGGGAAAACGGCTACACCTTC.

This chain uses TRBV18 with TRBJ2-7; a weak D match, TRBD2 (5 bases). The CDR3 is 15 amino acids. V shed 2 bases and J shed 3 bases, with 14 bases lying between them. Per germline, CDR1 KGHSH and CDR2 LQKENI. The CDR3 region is CASSPGADQNYEQYF. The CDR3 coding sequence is TGTGCCAGCTCACCAGGAGCGGACCAAAACTACGAGCAGTACTTC.

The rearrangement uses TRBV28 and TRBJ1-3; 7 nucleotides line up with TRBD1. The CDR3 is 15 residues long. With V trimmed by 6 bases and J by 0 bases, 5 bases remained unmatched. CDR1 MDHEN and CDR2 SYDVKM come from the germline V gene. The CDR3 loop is CASRGQPISGNTIYF. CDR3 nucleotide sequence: TGTGCCAGCAGGGGACAGCCGATCTCTGGAAACACCATATATTTT.

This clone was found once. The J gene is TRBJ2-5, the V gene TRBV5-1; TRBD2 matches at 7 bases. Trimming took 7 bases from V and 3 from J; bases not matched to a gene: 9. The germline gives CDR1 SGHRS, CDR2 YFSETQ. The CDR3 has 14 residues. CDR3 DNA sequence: TGCGCCAGCGCCCTCCTGGGGGGGAAAGAGACCCAGTACTTC. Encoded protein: CASALLGGKETQYF. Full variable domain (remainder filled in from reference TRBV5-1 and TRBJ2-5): KAGVTQTPRYLIKTRGQQVTLSCSPISGHRSVSWYQQTPGQGLQFLFEYFSETQRNKGNFPGRFSGRQFSNSRSEMNVSTLELGDSALYLCASALLGGKETQYFGPGTRLLVL.

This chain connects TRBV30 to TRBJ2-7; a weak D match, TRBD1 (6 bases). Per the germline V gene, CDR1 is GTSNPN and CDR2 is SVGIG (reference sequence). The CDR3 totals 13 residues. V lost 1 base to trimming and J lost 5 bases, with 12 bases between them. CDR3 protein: CAWSGNRVDEQYF. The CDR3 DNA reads TGTGCCTGGAGTGGGAACAGGGTCGACGAGCAGTACTTC. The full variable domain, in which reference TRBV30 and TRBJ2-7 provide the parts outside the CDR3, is SQTIHQWPATLVQPVGSPLSLECTVEGTSNPNLYWYRQAAGRGLQLLFYSVGIGQISSEVPQNLSASRPQDRQFILSSKKLLLSDSGFYLCAWSGNRVDEQYFGPGTRLTVT.

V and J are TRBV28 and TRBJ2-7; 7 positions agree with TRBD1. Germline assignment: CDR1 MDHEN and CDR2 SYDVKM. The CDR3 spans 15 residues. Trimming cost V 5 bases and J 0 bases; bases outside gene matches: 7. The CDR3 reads CASSPPGTVSYEQYF. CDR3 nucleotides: TGTGCCAGCAGTCCGCCCGGGACAGTCTCCTACGAGCAGTACTTC.

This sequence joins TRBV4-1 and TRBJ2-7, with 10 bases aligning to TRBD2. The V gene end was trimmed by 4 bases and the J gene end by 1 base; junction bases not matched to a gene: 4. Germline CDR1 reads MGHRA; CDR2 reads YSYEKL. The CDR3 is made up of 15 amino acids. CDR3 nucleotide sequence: TGCGCCAGCAGCCTTAGCGGGGGGCGATCCTACGAGCAGTACTTC. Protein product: CASSLSGGRSYEQYF.

The DNA of the CDR3 is TGTGCCTGGAGGCGATCGGGAAAGACCCAGTACTTC. This codes for CAWRRSGKTQYF. This chain connects TRBV30 to TRBJ2-5; weak D call: TRBD2 (5 bases). This CDR3 has 12 amino acids. The V end lost 3 bases, the J end lost 6 bases, and 11 bases lay between the germline ends. Germline lookup yields CDR1 GTSNPN and CDR2 SVGIG (reference sequence).

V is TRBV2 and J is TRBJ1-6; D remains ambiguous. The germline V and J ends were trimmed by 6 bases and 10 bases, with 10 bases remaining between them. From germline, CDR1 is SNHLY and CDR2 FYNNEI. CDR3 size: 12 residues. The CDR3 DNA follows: TGTGCCAGCAGGATCTCAAGCTCACCCCTCCACTTT. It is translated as CASRISSSPLHF.

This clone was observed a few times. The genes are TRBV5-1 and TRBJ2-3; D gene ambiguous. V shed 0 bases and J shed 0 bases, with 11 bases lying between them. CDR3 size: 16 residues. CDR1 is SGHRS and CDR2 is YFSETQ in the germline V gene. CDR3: CASSLGPARSTDTQYF. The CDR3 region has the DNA TGCGCCAGCAGCTTGGGACCAGCGCGTAGCACAGATACGCAGTATTTT.

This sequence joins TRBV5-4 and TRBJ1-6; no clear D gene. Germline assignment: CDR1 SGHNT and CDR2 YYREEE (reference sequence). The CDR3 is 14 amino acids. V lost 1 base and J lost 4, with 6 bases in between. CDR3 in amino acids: CASSLSDYNSPLHF. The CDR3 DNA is TGTGCCAGCAGCTTGTCAGATTATAATTCACCCCTCCACTTT.

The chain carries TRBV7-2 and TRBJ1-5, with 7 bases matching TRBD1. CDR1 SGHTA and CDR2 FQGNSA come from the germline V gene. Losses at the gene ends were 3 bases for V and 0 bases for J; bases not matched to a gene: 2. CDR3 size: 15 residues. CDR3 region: CASSFGDSSNQPQHF. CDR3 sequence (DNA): TGTGCCAGCAGCTTTGGGGACAGTAGCAATCAGCCCCAGCATTTT.